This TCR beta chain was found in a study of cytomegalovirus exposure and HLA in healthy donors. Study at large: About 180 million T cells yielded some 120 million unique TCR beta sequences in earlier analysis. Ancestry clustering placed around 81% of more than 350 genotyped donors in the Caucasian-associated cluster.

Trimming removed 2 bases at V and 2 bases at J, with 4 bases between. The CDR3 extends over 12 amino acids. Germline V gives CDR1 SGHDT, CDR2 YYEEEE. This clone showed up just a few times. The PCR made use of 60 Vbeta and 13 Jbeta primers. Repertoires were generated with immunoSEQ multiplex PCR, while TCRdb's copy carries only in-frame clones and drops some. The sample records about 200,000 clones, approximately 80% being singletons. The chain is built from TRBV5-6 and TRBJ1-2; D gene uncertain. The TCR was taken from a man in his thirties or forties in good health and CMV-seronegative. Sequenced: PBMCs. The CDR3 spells CASSFQNYGYTF. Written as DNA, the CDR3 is TGTGCCAGCAGCTTCCAAAACTATGGCTACACCTTC.